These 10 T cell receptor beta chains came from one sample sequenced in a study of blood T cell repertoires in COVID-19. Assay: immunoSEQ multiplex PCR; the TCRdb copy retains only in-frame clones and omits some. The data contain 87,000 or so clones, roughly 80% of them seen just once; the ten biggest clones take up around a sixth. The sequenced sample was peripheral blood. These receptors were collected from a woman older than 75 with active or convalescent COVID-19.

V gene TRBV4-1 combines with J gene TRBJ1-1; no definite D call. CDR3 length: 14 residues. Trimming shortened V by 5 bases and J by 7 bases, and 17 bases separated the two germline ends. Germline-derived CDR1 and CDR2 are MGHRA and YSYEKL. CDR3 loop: CASSSRWVGGEAFF. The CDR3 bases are TGCGCCAGCAGCTCAAGATGGGTTGGCGGTGAAGCTTTCTTT.

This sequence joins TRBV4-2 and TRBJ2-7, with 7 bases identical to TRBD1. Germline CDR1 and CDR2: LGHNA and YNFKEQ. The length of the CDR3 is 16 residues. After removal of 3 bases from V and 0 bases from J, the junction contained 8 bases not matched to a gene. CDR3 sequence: CASSQDRDRPSYEQYF. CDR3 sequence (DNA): TGTGCCAGCAGCCAGGATCGGGACAGACCCTCCTACGAGCAGTACTTC.

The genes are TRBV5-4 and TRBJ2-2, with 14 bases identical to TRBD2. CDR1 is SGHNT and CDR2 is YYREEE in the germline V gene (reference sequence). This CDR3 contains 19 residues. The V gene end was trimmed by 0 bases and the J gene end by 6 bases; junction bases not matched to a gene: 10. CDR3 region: CASSLASGLAGVYSGELFF. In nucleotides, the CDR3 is TGTGCCAGCAGCTTGGCTTCGGGACTAGCGGGAGTATATTCCGGGGAGCTGTTTTTT.

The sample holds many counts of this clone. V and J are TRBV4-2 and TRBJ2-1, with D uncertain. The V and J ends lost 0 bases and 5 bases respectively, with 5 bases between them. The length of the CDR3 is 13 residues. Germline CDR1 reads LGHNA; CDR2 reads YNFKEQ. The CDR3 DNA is TGTGCCAGCAGCCAAGAGCGGAACAATGAGCAGTTCTTC. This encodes CASSQERNNEQFF.

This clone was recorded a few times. The chain's CDR3 is CASSPRGYGTDTQYF. CDR3 DNA: TGTGCCAGCAGCCCCCGAGGGTACGGCACAGATACGCAGTATTTT. V and J are TRBV3-1 (or the pseudogene TRBV3-2) and TRBJ2-3; tentatively, D is TRBD2 (5 bases). The length of the CDR3 is 15 residues. Germline loops: CDR1 LGHDT, CDR2 YNNKEL (reference sequence). V was pared by 4 bases and J by 1 base, with 12 bases between.

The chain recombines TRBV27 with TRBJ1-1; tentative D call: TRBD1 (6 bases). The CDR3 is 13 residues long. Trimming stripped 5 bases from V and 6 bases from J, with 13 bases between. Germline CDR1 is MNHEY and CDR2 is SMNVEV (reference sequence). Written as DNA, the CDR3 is TGTGCCAGCAGTACACCCGGGGGGCCTGAAGCTTTCTTT. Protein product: CASSTPGGPEAFF.

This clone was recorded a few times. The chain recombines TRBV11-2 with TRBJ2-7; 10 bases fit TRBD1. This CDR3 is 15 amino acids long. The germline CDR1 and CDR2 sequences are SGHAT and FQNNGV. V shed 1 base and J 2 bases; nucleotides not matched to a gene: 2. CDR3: CASSLVGQGAYEQYF. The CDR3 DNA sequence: TGTGCCAGCAGCTTAGTCGGACAGGGGGCCTACGAGCAGTACTTC.

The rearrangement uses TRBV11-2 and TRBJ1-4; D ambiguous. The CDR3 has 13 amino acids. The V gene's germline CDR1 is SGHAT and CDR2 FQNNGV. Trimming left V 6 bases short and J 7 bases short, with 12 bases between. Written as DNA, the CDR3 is TGTGCCAGCAGTTCTCTCGTCGGTGAAAAACTGTTTTTT. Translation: CASSSLVGEKLFF.

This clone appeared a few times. The CDR3 nucleotides read TGTGCCAGCAGTTACGATGGAGGTCGGTCACCCCTCCACTTT. This sequence encodes CASSYDGGRSPLHF. V gene TRBV6-5 combines with J gene TRBJ1-6; no firm D call. The CDR3 is 14 amino acids. Trimming shortened V by 2 bases and J by 10 bases, and 12 bases separated the two germline ends. Germline V lookup: CDR1 MNHEY, CDR2 SVGAGI.

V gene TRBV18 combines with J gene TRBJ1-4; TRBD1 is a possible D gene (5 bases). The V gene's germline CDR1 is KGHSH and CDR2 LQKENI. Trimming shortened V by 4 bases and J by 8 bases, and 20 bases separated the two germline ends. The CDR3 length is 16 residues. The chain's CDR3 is CASSRSGGGEIEKLFF. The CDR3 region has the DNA TGTGCCAGCTCACGGTCCGGGGGAGGAGAAATAGAAAAACTGTTTTTT.